These T cell receptor beta chains were read from a single sample in a study of cytomegalovirus exposure and HLA in healthy donors. Produced via immunoSEQ multiplex PCR; TCRdb's table is partial and in-frame only. The sample has over 50,000 clones; roughly 90% are singletons. What was sequenced was PBMCs. The receptors originated from a man aged 30 to 45 in good health and CMV-seropositive. CDR3s include the opening cysteine and the closing phenylalanine or tryptophan. A D gene is named only where the DNA matches it firmly. Not all rows give a size; the values are once, few, many and, for expanded clones, a class.

clone size	J gene	D gene	V gene	CDR3 DNA	CDR3 protein
NA	TRBJ1-5	NA	TRBV19	TGTGCCAGTAGTATAGCCTCTTATAGCAATCAGCCCCAGCATTTT	CASSIASYSNQPQHF
NA	TRBJ2-2	TRBD1	TRBV15	TGTGCCACCAGCAGCGATGGCCGGGACAGGGTGAACACCGGGGAGCTGTTTTTT	CATSSDGRDRVNTGELFF
NA	TRBJ2-3	NA	TRBV29-1	TGCAGCGTCGGGGAGAGACCAACAGATACGCAGTATTTT	CSVGERPTDTQYF
NA	TRBJ1-4	TRBD1	TRBV15	TGTGCCACCAGCAGAGATCCCGCGACAGGGGATGAAAAACTGTTTTTT	CATSRDPATGDEKLFF
once	TRBJ2-7	TRBD1	TRBV28	TGTGCCAGCAACCCAGACACAGGGGCCCCTAGCTCCTACGAGCAGTACTTC	CASNPDTGAPSSYEQYF
NA	TRBJ2-1	NA	TRBV7-9	TGTGCCAGCAGCTTAAGAACTAACGGCAATGAGCAGTTCTTC	CASSLRTNGNEQFF
NA	TRBJ1-6	NA	TRBV6-5	TGTGCCAGCAGTTCCGCGGAGGGCTCCTATAATTCACCCCTCCACTTT	CASSSAEGSYNSPLHF
once	TRBJ2-7	NA	TRBV4-3	TGCGCCAGCAGCCCGGGGAGGTTTCGAAACTACGAGCAGTACTTC	CASSPGRFRNYEQYF
NA	TRBJ1-1	TRBD1	TRBV30	TGTGCCTGGTCTTTCCGGGACAGAGTTGACACTGAAGCTTTCTTT	CAWSFRDRVDTEAFF
NA	TRBJ2-7	NA	TRBV19	TGTGCCAGTAGTATAGGGGGCGGATCCTACGAGCAGTACTTC	CASSIGGGSYEQYF
NA	TRBJ2-7	NA	TRBV20-1	TGCAGTGCTAGTATCTACGAGCAGTACTTC	CSASIYEQYF
NA	TRBJ1-3	NA	TRBV23-1	TGCGCCAGAACTCGCCGGGATGATGGAAACACCATATATTTT	CARTRRDDGNTIYF
NA	TRBJ1-3	NA	TRBV6-6	TGTGCCAGCAGCCCCGGGAGGAGCTCTGGAAACACCATATATTTT	CASSPGRSSGNTIYF
NA	TRBJ1-6	NA	TRBV7-9	TGTGCCAGCAGAAAAAAGGGGCCCGGGGGTAATTCACCCCTCTACTTT	CASRKKGPGGNSPLYF
NA	TRBJ2-2	NA	TRBV7-6	TGTGCCAGCAGCTTAGCCGGGAACACCGGGGAGCTGTTTTTT	CASSLAGNTGELFF
NA	TRBJ2-2	NA	TRBV28	TGTGCCAGCAGAAGGACAGCTTCCGGGGAGCTGTTTTTT	CASRRTASGELFF
NA	TRBJ1-1	NA	TRBV30	TGTGCCTCAGATCGGGGGGGACGCACTGAAGCTTTCTTT	CASDRGGRTEAFF
NA	TRBJ2-5	NA	TRBV5-1	TGCGCCAGCAGCTTGGGACTACAAGAGACCCAGTACTTC	CASSLGLQETQYF
NA	TRBJ2-5	TRBD1	TRBV19	TGTGCCAGTAGTACAACTACGACAGGGGGCCAAGAGACCCAGTACTTC	CASSTTTTGGQETQYF
NA	TRBJ1-3	NA	TRBV15	TGTGCCACCAGCAGAGGGGAAGGGGCTGGAAACACCATATATTTT	CATSRGEGAGNTIYF
NA	TRBJ2-2	TRBD1	TRBV27	TGTGCCAGCAGTTCCGGGACAGGGGGCCACGGGGAGCTGTTTTTT	CASSSGTGGHGELFF
NA	TRBJ1-3	NA	TRBV6-1	TGTGCCAGCATCCGGGGTCTTGAGGTGGACACCATATATTTT	CASIRGLEVDTIYF
NA	TRBJ2-6	NA	TRBV11-2	TGTGCCAGCATCCGAACTCAATACTCTGGGGCCAACGTCCTGACTTTC	CASIRTQYSGANVLTF
NA	TRBJ1-4	TRBD1	TRBV7-9	TGTGCCAGCAGCCTGGGACAGGGGTATGAAAAACTGTTTTTT	CASSLGQGYEKLFF
once	TRBJ2-3	TRBD2	TRBV29-1	TGCAGCGCCCTTCCGGGACTAGCGAAAGATACGCAGTATTTT	CSALPGLAKDTQYF
NA	TRBJ2-3	TRBD2	TRBV25-1	TGTGCCAGCAGTGGAAAACGGGAGGGCACAGATACGCAGTATTTT	CASSGKREGTDTQYF
NA	TRBJ2-5	TRBD2	TRBV19	TGTGCCAGTAGTATCAGCGGGAGAGGAGAGACCCAGTACTTC	CASSISGRGETQYF
NA	TRBJ1-5	TRBD1	TRBV7-6	TGTGCCAGCAGCTTAGGAAGGGGGGGACAGGGGGGCAATCAGCCCCAGCATTTT	CASSLGRGGQGGNQPQHF